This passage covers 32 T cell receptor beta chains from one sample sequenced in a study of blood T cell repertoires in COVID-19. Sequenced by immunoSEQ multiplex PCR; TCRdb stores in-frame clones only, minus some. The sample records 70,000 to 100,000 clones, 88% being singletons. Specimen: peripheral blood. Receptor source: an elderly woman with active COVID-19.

In DNA, the CDR3 is TGTGCCACCAGCAGTTACAGGGTCCCCGGGGAGCTGTTTTTT. As protein: CATSSYRVPGELFF. V and J are TRBV15 and TRBJ2-2; a possible D gene is TRBD1 (6 bases). CDR1 is LNHNV and CDR2 is YYDKDF in the germline V gene (reference sequence). CDR3 length equals 14 residues. Trimming removed 3 bases from V and 6 bases from J, with 11 bases in between.

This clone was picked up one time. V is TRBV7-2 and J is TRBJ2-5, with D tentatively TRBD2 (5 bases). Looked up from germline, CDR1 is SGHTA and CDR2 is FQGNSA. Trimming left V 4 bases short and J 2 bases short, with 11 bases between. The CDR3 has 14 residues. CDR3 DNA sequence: TGTGCCAGCAGCTCCTTTGGCGGGCAAGAGACCCAGTACTTC. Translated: CASSSFGGQETQYF.

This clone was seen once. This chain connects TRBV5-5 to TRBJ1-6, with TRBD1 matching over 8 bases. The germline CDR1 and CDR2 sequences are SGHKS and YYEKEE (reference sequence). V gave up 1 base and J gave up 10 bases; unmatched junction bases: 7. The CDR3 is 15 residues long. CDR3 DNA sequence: TGTGCCAGCAGCTTGCTAGGCAGGGGGCAATCACCCCTCCACTTT. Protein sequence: CASSLLGRGQSPLHF.

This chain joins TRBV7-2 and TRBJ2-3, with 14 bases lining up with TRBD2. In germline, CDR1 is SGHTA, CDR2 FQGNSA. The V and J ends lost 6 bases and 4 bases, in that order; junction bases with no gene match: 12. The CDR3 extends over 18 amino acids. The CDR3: CASRRGTSGRGIADTQYF. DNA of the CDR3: TGTGCCAGCAGAAGAGGGACTAGCGGGAGAGGGATAGCAGATACGCAGTATTTT.

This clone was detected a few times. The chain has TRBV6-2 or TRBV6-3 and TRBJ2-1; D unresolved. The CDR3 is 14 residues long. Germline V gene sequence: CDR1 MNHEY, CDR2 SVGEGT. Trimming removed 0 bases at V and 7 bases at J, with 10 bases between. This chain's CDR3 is CASSYSSPVNEQFF. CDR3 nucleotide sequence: TGTGCCAGCAGTTACTCTTCCCCGGTTAATGAGCAGTTCTTC.

The CDR3 nucleotides read TGTGCCAGCTCACCACCAGCGGGAGTTACCGGGGAGCTGTTTTTT. This translates into CASSPPAGVTGELFF. The chain combines TRBV18 with TRBJ2-2, with 8 positions matching TRBD2. CDR1 KGHSH and CDR2 LQKENI come from the germline V gene. The CDR3 length is 15 residues. V was pared by 0 bases and J by 5 bases, with 2 bases of the junction left unmatched.

As DNA, the CDR3 is TGCGCCAGCAGCGCCGGACAGGGAAGCCAAGAGACCCAGTACTTC. It encodes CASSAGQGSQETQYF. The chain couples TRBV5-1 to TRBJ2-5; TRBD1 aligns across 8 bases. Germline lookup yields CDR1 SGHRS and CDR2 YFSETQ. This CDR3 is 15 amino acids long. Unmatched junction bases numbered 6, after V lost 4 bases and J lost 1 base.

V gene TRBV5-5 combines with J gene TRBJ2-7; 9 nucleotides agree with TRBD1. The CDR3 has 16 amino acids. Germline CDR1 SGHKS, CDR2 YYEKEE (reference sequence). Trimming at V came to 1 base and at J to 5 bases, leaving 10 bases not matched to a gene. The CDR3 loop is CASSLSVTGGADEQYF. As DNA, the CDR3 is TGTGCCAGCAGCTTGAGCGTCACAGGGGGCGCCGACGAGCAGTACTTC.

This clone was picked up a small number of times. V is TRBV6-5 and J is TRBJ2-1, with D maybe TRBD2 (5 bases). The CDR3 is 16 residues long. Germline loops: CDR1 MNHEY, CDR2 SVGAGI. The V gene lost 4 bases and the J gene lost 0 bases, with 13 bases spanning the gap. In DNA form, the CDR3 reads TGTGCCAGCAGTTCCCCTCCGGGAAGCTCCTACAATGAGCAGTTCTTC. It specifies CASSSPPGSSYNEQFF.

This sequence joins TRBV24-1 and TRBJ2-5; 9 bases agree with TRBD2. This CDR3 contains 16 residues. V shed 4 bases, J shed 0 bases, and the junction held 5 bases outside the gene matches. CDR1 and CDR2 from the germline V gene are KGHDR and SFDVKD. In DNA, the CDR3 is TGTGCCACCAGTGAATGGGCTAGCGGGAACCAAGAGACCCAGTACTTC. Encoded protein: CATSEWASGNQETQYF.

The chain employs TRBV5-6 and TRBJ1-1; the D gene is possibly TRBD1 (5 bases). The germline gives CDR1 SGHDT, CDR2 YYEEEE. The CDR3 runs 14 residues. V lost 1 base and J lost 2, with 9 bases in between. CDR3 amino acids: CASSLIQGNTEAFF. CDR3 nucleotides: TGTGCCAGCAGCTTGATCCAGGGTAACACTGAAGCTTTCTTT.

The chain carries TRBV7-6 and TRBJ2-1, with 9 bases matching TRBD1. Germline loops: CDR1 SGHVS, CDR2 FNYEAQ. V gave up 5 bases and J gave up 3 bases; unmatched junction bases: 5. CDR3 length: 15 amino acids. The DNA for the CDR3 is TGTGCCAGCAGCGGACCGGGACAGGGCTACAATGAGCAGTTCTTC. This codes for CASSGPGQGYNEQFF. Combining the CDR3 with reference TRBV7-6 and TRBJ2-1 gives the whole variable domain GAGVSQSPRYKVTKRGQDVALRCDPISGHVSLYWYRQALGQGPEFLTYFNYEAQQDKSGLPNDRFSAERPEGSISTLTIQRTEQRDSAMYRCASSGPGQGYNEQFFGPGTRLTVL.

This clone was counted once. The CDR3 DNA reads TGTGCCAGCAGTTTCGTCGGGACAGGGCATAATGAGCAGTTCTTC. It encodes CASSFVGTGHNEQFF. V gene TRBV28 combines with J gene TRBJ2-1, with 9 bases matching TRBD1. This CDR3 spans 15 amino acids. With V trimmed by 3 bases and J by 7 bases, 7 bases remained unmatched. The germline V gene has CDR1 MDHEN and CDR2 SYDVKM. Drawing the rest from reference TRBV28 and TRBJ2-1, the complete variable domain is DVKVTQSSRYLVKRTGEKVFLECVQDMDHENMFWYRQDPGLGLRLIYFSYDVKMKEKGDIPEGYSVSREKKERFSLILESASTNQTSMYLCASSFVGTGHNEQFFGPGTRLTVL.

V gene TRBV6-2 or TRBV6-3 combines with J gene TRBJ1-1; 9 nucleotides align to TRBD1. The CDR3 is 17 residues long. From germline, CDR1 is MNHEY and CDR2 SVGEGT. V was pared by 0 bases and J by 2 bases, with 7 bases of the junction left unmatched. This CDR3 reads CASSYSIRDRVNTEAFF. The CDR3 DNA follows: TGTGCCAGCAGTTACTCGATCCGGGACAGGGTTAACACTGAAGCTTTCTTT.

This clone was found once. Here the CDR3 DNA reads TGTGCCAGCAGCTTGTGGGGACAGGGCCTGCGCGAGCAGTACTTC. This codes for CASSLWGQGLREQYF. The chain employs TRBV5-5 and TRBJ2-7, with 9 nucleotides matching TRBD1. The CDR3 has 15 residues. Germline V gene lookup returns CDR1 SGHKS and CDR2 YYEKEE (reference sequence). Trimming removed 1 base from V and 6 bases from J; junction bases left unmatched: 8.

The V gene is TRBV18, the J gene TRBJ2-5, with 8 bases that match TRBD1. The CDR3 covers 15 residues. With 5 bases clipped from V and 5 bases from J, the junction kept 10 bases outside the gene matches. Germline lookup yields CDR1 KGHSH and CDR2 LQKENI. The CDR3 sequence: CASSGLTTGVETQYF. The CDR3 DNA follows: TGTGCCAGCTCAGGGCTGACGACAGGGGTCGAGACCCAGTACTTC.

Here the CDR3 DNA reads TGTGCCATCAGTGAGGGGGGGGTGCGGTACGAGCAGTACTTC. This gives the protein CAISEGGVRYEQYF. This chain links TRBV10-3 with TRBJ2-7, with 7 bases identical to TRBD2. This CDR3 contains 14 residues. Germline V gene data show CDR1 as ENHRY and CDR2 as SYGVKD. The ends lost 2 bases at V and 4 bases at J; junction bases unmatched: 5.

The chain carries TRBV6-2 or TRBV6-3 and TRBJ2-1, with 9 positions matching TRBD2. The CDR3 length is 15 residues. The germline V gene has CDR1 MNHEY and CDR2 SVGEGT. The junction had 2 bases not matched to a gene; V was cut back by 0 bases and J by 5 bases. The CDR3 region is CASSYSTSGHNEQFF. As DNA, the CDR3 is TGTGCCAGCAGTTACTCGACTAGCGGCCACAATGAGCAGTTCTTC.

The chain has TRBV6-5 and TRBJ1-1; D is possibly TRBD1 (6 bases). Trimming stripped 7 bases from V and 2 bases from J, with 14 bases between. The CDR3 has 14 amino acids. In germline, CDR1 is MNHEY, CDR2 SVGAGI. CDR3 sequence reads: CASTPGHGNTEAFF. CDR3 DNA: TGTGCCAGCACCCCGGGACACGGAAACACTGAAGCTTTCTTT.

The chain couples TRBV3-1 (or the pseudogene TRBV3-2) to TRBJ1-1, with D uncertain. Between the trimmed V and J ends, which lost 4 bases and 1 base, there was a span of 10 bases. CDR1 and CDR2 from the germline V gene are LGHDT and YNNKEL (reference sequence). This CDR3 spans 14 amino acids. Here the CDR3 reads CASSPPRGNTEAFF. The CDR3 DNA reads TGTGCCAGCAGCCCGCCCCGGGGGAACACTGAAGCTTTCTTT.

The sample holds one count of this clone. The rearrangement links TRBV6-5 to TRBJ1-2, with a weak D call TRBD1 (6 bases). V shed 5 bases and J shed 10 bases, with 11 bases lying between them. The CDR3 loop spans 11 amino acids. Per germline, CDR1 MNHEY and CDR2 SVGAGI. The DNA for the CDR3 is TGTGCCAGCAGTCAGGGGATGGACTACACCTTC. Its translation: CASSQGMDYTF.

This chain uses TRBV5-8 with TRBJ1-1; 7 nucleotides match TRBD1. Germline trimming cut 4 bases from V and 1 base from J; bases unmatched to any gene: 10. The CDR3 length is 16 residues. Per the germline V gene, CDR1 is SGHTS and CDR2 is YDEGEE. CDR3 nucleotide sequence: TGTGCCAGCAGCATAGACAGGGTCTTGTGGAACACTGAAGCTTTCTTT. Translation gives CASSIDRVLWNTEAFF.

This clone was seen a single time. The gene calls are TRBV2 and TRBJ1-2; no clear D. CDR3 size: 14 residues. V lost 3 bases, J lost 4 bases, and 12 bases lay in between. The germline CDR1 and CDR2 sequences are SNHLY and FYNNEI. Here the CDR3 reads CASSETPGSYGYTF. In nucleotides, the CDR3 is TGTGCCAGCAGTGAGACTCCGGGGAGCTATGGCTACACCTTC. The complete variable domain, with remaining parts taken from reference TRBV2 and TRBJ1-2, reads EPEVTQTPSHQVTQMGQEVILRCVPISNHLYFYWYRQILGQKVEFLVSFYNNEISEKSEIFDDQFSVERPDGSNFTLKIRSTKLEDSAMYFCASSETPGSYGYTFGSGTRLTVV.

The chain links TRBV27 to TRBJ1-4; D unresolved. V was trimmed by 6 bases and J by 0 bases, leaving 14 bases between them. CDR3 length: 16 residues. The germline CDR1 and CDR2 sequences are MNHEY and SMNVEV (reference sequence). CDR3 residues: CASSHRLVATNEKLFF. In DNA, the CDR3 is TGTGCCAGCAGCCACAGATTAGTTGCAACTAATGAAAAACTGTTTTTT.

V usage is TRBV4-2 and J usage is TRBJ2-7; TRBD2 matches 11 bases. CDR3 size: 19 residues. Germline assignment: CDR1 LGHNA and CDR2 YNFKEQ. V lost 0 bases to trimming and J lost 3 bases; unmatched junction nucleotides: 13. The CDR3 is CASSQDRSGGTSGLYEQYF. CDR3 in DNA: TGTGCCAGCAGCCAAGATCGCTCGGGAGGGACTAGCGGTCTCTACGAGCAGTACTTC.

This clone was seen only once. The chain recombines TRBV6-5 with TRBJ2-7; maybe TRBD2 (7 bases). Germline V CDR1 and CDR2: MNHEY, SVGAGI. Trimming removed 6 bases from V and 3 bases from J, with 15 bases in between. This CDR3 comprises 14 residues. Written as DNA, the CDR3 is TGTGCCAGCAGCCGCGGGGGCAGGGGCTACGAGCAGTACTTC. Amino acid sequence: CASSRGGRGYEQYF.

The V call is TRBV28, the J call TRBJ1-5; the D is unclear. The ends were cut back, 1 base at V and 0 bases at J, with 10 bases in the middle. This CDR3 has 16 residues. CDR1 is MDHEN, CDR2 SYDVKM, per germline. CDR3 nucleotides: TGTGCCAGCAGTTTATTTCCCCAGGATAGCAATCAGCCCCAGCATTTT. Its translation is CASSLFPQDSNQPQHF.

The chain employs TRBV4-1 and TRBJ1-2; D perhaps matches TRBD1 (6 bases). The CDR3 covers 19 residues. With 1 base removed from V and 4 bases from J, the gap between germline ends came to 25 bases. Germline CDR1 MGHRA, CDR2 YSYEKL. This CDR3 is CASSQAYRPQPGAGYGYTF. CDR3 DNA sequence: TGCGCCAGCAGCCAAGCATACAGGCCTCAACCAGGGGCAGGCTATGGCTACACCTTC.

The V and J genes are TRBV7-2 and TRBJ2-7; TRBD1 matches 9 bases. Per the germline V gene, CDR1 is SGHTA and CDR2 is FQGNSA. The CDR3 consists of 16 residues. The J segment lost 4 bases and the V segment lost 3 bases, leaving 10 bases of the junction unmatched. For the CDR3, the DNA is TGTGCCAGCAGCTTCCCACAGGGGGCGCTTGATTACGAGCAGTACTTC. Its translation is CASSFPQGALDYEQYF.

The CDR3 DNA sequence: TGCAGCTTTTGGGACAGCTTGGGGGATACGCAGTATTTT. Translated: CSFWDSLGDTQYF. The chain recombines TRBV29-1 with TRBJ2-3; 7 bases line up with TRBD1. The CDR3 has 13 residues. CDR1 and CDR2 (germline): SQVTM, ANQGSEA. The junction had 11 bases not matched to a gene; V was cut back by 8 bases and J by 6 bases.

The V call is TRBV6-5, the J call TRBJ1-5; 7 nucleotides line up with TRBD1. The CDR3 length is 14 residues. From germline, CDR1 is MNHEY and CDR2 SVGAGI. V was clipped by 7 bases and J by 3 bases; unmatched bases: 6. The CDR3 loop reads CASTQDRSNQPQHF. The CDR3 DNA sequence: TGTGCCAGCACCCAGGACAGGTCCAATCAGCCCCAGCATTTT.

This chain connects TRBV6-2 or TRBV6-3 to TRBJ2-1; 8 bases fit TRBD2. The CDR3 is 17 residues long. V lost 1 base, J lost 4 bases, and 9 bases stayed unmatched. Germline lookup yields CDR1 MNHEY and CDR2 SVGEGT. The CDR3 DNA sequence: TGTGCCAGCAGTTACTTTGCGATACTAGCGGCTTACAATGAGCAGTTCTTC. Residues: CASSYFAILAAYNEQFF.